This is a list of T cell receptor beta chains from one sample in a study of T cell clonotyping in hematopoietic cell transplantation. Profiled with immunoSEQ multiplex PCR; TCRdb holds only in-frame clones, not every one. The sample has a few thousand clones, just under 90% seen once; the top ten hold over 25%. The sequencing used peripheral blood mononuclear cells, collected 100 days after allogeneic stem cell transplant. The receptors derive from a male patient between 65 and 85 years old who had an allogeneic stem cell transplant from an unrelated donor, so T cells may come from the graft donor. Some clones in this sample may be carry-over from other donors' samples. Both conserved end residues are part of each CDR3. A D gene is named only where the DNA matches it firmly. Clone size is given for some rows only: seen once, a few or many times, or a class if the clone is expanded.

>TRBV4-2|TRBJ1-3|.|.
TGTGCCAGCAGCCAGGATCCCGTGTCTTTCTCTGGAAACACCATATATTTT
CASSQDPVSFSGNTIYF
>TRBV29-1|TRBJ2-7|.|.
TGCAGCGTTGGATTAGGCGGGTGGGACGAGCAGTACTTC
CSVGLGGWDEQYF
>TRBV28|TRBJ1-5|.|TRBD1
TGTGCCAGCAGTGTGGGGGGACAGGGGAGGGTCAATCAGCCCCAGCATTTT
CASSVGGQGRVNQPQHF
>TRBV6-1|TRBJ2-7|once|.
TGTGCCAGCAAACCCAACTGGGGGAGAGGCGAGCAGTACTTC
CASKPNWGRGEQYF
>TRBV28|TRBJ1-2|.|.
TGTGCCAGCAGTGTTCCTCCGAGGGGTGGCTACACCTTC
CASSVPPRGGYTF
>TRBV7-2|TRBJ2-7|.|.
TGTGCCAGCAGCCATCAATGGGAGCAGTACTTC
CASSHQWEQYF
>TRBV28|TRBJ2-7|.|TRBD2
TGTGCCAGCAGTTTCCAGCGGGAGAGCGACGAGCAGTACTTC
CASSFQRESDEQYF
>TRBV7-2|TRBJ1-4|.|.
TGTGCCAGCAGCTGGGGGCAAAATGAAAAACTGTTTTTT
CASSWGQNEKLFF
>TRBV27|TRBJ1-3|.|.
TGTGCCAGCAGTTCATACCTAGAGGGAAACACCATATATTTT
CASSSYLEGNTIYF
>TRBV28|TRBJ2-7|.|.
TGTGCCAGCAGTTTACCCCGGTCCGACCTCGGCTACGAGCAGTACTTC
CASSLPRSDLGYEQYF
>TRBV25-1|TRBJ1-5|.|.
TGTGCCAGCAGTGAACGCAGGGAAGACAATCAGCCCCAGCATTTT
CASSERREDNQPQHF
>TRBV27|TRBJ2-7|.|TRBD2
TGTGCCAGCAGTTCCTTGGCGGGAGGGTCCTACGAGCAGTACTTC
CASSSLAGGSYEQYF
>TRBV21-1|TRBJ2-3|few|.
TGTGCCAGCAGCAGATCCCCTGGTCAGCGGGAGCGTTGCACAGATACGCAGTATTTT
CASSRSPGQRERCTDTQYF
>TRBV7-9|TRBJ2-5|.|.
TGTGCCAGCAGCTTATTTTCGGGTAGGGAGACCCAGTACTTC
CASSLFSGRETQYF
>TRBV30|TRBJ1-4|.|TRBD1
TGTGCCTGGAACGACAGGGTTGGAGAAAAACTGTTTTTT
CAWNDRVGEKLFF
>TRBV27|TRBJ2-2|few|TRBD2
TGTGCCAGCAGCCTTGGGACTAGCGGGAACACCGGGGAGCTGTTTTTT
CASSLGTSGNTGELFF
>TRBV5-6|TRBJ1-2|.|.
TGTGCCAGCAGCTCCGGGACGGAAGCTAACTATGGCTACACCTTC
CASSSGTEANYGYTF
>TRBV27|TRBJ2-2|.|TRBD2
TGTGCCACTCTAGATACTCGGTGGCGGGGGGACACCGGGGAGCTGTTTTTT
CATLDTRWRGDTGELFF
>TRBV28|TRBJ1-5|.|TRBD1
TGTGCCAGCAGTCTCAGACAGGGGGAAAGTCAGCCCCAGCATTTT
CASSLRQGESQPQHF
>TRBV30|TRBJ2-1|.|.
TGTGCCTGGAGAAGCAAATCGGGCACCTACAATGAGCAGTTCTTC
CAWRSKSGTYNEQFF
>TRBV5-4|TRBJ1-1|.|.
TGTGCCAGCAGCGAGACTACAGAAAACACTGAAGCTTTCTTT
CASSETTENTEAFF
>TRBV28|TRBJ1-3|.|.
TGTGCCAGCAGAACAGGTTCCTCTGGAAACACCATATATTTT
CASRTGSSGNTIYF
>TRBV19|TRBJ1-5|.|.
TGTGCCAGTAGTATCGACGGCAGAAATAGCAATCAGCCCCAGCATTTT
CASSIDGRNSNQPQHF
>TRBV20-1|TRBJ2-7|.|.
TGCAGTGCCTGGGGATCCTACGAGCAGTACTTC
CSAWGSYEQYF
>TRBV4-3|TRBJ2-4|.|.
TGCGCCAGCAGCCAAGTTTGGGCAGAAAAAAACATTCAGTACTTC
CASSQVWAEKNIQYF
>TRBV9|TRBJ2-3|.|TRBD2
TGTGCCAGCAGCGAGGGCCCCGGGGGGAAGACAGATACGCAGTATTTT
CASSEGPGGKTDTQYF
>TRBV19|TRBJ1-5|.|TRBD1
TGTGCCAGTAGTATATCGGGAAGAGGGGGCAGGCAGCCCCAGCATTTT
CASSISGRGGRQPQHF
>TRBV19|TRBJ1-1|.|TRBD1
TGTGCCAGTAGTATCACGCGGGACAGGACGGGGTACACTGAAGCTTTCTTT
CASSITRDRTGYTEAFF